This note documents a single T cell receptor beta chain sequence. This clone's antigen is unknown. Base quality data are lacking; no much larger clone is found one base away. These data originate in a study of T cell responses to AZD1222 COVID-19 vaccine (dated by TCRdb to 2020 to 2022). The study in broad terms: TCR sequencing covered more than 230 trial participants: about 210 given two doses of AZD1222 and 26 given two doses of MenACWY control vaccine. Enrollment into the trials was organized by age into subgroups of 18-55, 56-69 and 70-plus years, and those subgroups contained roughly 140, 27 and 60 TCR-sequenced participants, respectively. Here is what the overall study found, with its caveats: Reportedly, almost half of the unique spike-specific TCRs recognized epitopes lying outside the regions that are mutated in the B.1.351 and B.1.1.7 variants. Because no samples from the day 14 peak response were available, repertoires could be characterized only after the peak T cell response. After two AZD1222 doses, spike-specific TCR breadth and depth were significantly higher than at day 0 and than in MenACWY recipients. The whole spike protein was spanned by vaccine-associated CD4 TCRs, and dominant responses were seen in regions 160-218 and 743-854. Conclusions about previously exposed vaccinees were limited because only six or seven AZD1222 recipients were SARS-CoV-2 seropositive at baseline. Most participants were white British and females outnumbered males, and the authors suggested that clonal diversity may have been underestimated. In the small 56-69-year group, the increase in depth fell short of significance, most likely because of low power.

The time point label corresponds to: about 28 days (+/-7) after the second vaccine dose. AZD1222 recipients whose second dose came at about 4 weeks and those whose second dose came at about 12 weeks were combined into one group, since spike-specific TCR depth and breadth did not differ between the two schedules. Vaccinee samples came from UK trials COV001 and COV002, including a single-blind randomized controlled phase 2/3 trial of AZD1222 (ChAdOx1 nCoV-19) in healthy adults. For TCRbeta chain sequencing, PBMC samples were collected from trial participants at day 0 and at day 28 after the second dose. Trimming takes 5 bases off V and 8 bases off J; junction bases not matched to a gene: 6. CDR1 is given as SGHVS and CDR2 as FQNEAQ, both from the germline V gene. The CDR3 contains 14 residues, cysteine and phenylalanine counted. The kept DNA is CDR3 alone, 42 bases in frame from the first base. The CDR3 regions of human TCRbeta chains were subjected to immunosequencing. As for how the authors treated the data: TCRs in the repertoires were compared against a reference library of SARS-CoV-2-specific TCRs that had been generated with the MIRA antigen-specificity platform. Breadth was defined as the fraction of unique TCRs that were SARS-CoV-2-associated, and depth was defined as the fraction of total T cells that were SARS-CoV-2-associated. Using the MIRA data, every spike-specific TCR was mapped to the spike region that the TCR reacted to and assigned to either a CD4 or a CD8 class. Log10-transformed breadth and depth values were compared by one-way ANOVA with Sidak's multiple comparisons tests. The clones in this table, taken by TCRdb from immuneACCESS, are in-frame only. Not every clone is retained; where verified, under half of the shortfall comes from an unresolved V gene, and the cause of the rest is unknown. For V, J and clone size, that table is used; D and trimming come from the DNA. This sample lists around 130,000 clones; nearly 90% were detected once. The ten largest clones add up to approximately 9.4% of the sample.

Recombination linked TRBV7-8 to TRBJ1-4, with TRBD1 identical over 9 junction bases. The TCR sequence derives from an adult who received the AZD1222 COVID-19 vaccine. This material consisted of peripheral blood, taken 28 days after the second AZD1222 dose. The DNA is as follows: TGTGCCAGCAGCAGGAGGACAGGGGAGGAAAAACTGTTTTTT. Its protein reads: CASSRRTGEEKLFF.